This TCR beta chain was documented in a study of shared clonotypes between healthy human individuals. Generated by immunoSEQ multiplex PCR, the TCRdb table keeps only in-frame clones and is missing some. The sample shows some 2,500,000 clones, roughly 93% of them seen only once. Sequences were obtained from naive CD4+ T cells from PBMCs. Subset defined: CD45RA+ positively selected. The source of this sequence is a man aged 18-30 years in good health. Some clones in this sample may be carry-over from other donors' samples.

The DNA for the CDR3 is TGTGCCAGCAGCAAAGCAACTAGCGGGAGATGGAACATTCAGTACTTC. Translated: CASSKATSGRWNIQYF. The chain links TRBV21-1 to TRBJ2-4; the table's D call TRBD2 went unverified against the DNA. TRBV21-1 is designated a pseudogene. CDR3 length equals 16 residues.